This T cell receptor beta chain appears in the sequencing data of a study of T cell changes during pregnancy in multiple sclerosis. Germline V gives CDR1 SEHNR, CDR2 FQNEAQ (reference sequence). CDR3 length equals 13 residues. V was clipped by 2 bases and J by 8 bases, with 12 bases between them. Generated by immunoSEQ multiplex PCR, the TCRdb table keeps only in-frame clones and is missing some. The data show 40,000 or so clones, approximately 94% seen once. The chain links TRBV7-9 to TRBJ1-2; no reliable D call. This receptor was obtained from a female donor with multiple sclerosis, enrolled in a pregnancy study. Sample: CD8+ T cells from peripheral blood mononuclear cells, taken in the third trimester of pregnancy. The CDR3 spells CASSLYFKEGYTF. For the CDR3, the DNA is TGTGCCAGCAGCTTATACTTCAAAGAGGGCTACACCTTC.